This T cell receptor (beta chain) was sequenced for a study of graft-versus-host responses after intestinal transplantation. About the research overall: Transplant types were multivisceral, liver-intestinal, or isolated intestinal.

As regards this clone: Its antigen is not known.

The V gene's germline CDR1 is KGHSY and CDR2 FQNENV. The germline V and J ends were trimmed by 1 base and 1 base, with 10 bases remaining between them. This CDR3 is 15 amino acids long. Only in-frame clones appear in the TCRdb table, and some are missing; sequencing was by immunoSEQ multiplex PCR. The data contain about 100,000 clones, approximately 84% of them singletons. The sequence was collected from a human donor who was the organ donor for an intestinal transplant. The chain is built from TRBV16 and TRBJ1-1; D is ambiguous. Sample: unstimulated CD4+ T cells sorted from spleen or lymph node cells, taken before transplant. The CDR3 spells CASSQYGSPNTEAFF. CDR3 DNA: TGTGCCAGCAGCCAATATGGGTCCCCGAACACTGAAGCTTTCTTT.